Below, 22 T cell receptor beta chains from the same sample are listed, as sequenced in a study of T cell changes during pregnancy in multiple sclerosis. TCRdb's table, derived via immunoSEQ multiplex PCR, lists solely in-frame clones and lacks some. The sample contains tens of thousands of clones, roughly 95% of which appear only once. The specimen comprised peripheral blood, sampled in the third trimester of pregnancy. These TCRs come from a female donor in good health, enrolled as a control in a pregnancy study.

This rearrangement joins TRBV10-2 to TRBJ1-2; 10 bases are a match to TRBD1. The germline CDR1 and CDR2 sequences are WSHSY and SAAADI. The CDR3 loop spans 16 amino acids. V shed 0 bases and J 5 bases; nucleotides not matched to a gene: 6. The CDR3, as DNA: TGCGCCAGCAGTGAGTCGGGACAGGGACAGGGGTATGGCTACACCTTC. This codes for CASSESGQGQGYGYTF.

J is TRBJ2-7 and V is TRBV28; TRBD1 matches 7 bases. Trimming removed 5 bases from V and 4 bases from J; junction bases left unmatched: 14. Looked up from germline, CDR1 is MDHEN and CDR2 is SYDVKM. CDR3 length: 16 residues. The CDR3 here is CASSPPRQGTGYEQYF. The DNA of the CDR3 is TGTGCCAGCAGTCCCCCCCGACAGGGAACCGGTTACGAGCAGTACTTC.

In nucleotides, the CDR3 is TGTGCCTGGAGTGAAGGGACAGATAATGAAAAACTGTTTTTT. Translated, it gives CAWSEGTDNEKLFF. This chain uses TRBV30 with TRBJ1-4, with TRBD1 matching 7 bases. Germline V gene data show CDR1 as GTSNPN and CDR2 as SVGIG (reference sequence). This CDR3 contains 14 residues. With V trimmed by 1 base and J by 4 bases, 3 bases remained unmatched.

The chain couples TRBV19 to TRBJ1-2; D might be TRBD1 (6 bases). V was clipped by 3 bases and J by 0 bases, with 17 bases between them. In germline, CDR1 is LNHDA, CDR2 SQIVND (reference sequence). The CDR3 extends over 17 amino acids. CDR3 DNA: TGTGCCAGTAGTATCGGCAGGGGAATCAACTCTAACTATGGCTACACCTTC. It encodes CASSIGRGINSNYGYTF.

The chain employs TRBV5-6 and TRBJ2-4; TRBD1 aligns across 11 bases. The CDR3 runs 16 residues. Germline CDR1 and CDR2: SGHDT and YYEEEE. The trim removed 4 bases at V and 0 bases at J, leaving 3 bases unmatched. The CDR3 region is CASSVGTGGAKNIQYF. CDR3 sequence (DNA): TGTGCCAGCAGCGTAGGGACAGGGGGAGCCAAAAACATTCAGTACTTC.

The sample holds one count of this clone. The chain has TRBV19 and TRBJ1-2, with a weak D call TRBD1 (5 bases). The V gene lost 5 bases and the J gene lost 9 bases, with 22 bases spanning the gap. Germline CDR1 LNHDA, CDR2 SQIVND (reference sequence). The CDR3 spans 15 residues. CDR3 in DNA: TGTGCCAGTAGTTTTGGAGGGGACCTACACTGGAGCTACACCTTC. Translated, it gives CASSFGGDLHWSYTF.

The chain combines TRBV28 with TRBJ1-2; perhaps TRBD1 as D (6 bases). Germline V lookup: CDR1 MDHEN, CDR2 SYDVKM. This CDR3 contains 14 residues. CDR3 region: CGSTRDNSNYGYTF. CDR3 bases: TGTGGGTCGACCCGGGACAACTCTAACTATGGCTACACCTTC.

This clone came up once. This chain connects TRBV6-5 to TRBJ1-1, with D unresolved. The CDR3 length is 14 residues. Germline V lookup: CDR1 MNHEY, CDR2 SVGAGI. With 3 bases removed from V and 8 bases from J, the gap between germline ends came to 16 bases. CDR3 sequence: CASSYFEGSREAFF. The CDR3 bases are TGTGCCAGCAGTTATTTCGAGGGCAGCCGGGAAGCTTTCTTT.

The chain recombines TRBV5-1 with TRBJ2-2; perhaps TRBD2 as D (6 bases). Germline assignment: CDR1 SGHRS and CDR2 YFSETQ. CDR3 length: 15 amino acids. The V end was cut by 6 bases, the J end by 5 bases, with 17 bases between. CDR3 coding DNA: TGCGCCAGCAATGAACAGAATGGGGGGACCGGGGAGCTGTTTTTT. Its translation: CASNEQNGGTGELFF.

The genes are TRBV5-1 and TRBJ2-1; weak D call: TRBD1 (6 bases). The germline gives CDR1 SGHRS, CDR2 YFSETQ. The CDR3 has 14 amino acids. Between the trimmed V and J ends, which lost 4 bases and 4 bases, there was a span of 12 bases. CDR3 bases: TGCGCCAGCAGCGCGACAGGCGGGTACAATGAGCAGTTCTTC. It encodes CASSATGGYNEQFF.

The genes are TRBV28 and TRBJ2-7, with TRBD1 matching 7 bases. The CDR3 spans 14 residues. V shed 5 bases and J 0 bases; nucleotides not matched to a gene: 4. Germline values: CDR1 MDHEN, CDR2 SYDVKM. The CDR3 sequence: CASSPRQGSYEQYF. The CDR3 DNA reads TGTGCCAGCAGTCCCCGACAGGGCTCCTACGAGCAGTACTTC.

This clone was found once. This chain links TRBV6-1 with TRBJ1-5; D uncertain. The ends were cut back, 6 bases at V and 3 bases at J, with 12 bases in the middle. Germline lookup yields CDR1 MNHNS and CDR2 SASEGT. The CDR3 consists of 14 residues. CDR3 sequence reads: CASRAANINQPQHF. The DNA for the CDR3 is TGTGCCAGCAGGGCCGCCAATATCAATCAGCCCCAGCATTTT.

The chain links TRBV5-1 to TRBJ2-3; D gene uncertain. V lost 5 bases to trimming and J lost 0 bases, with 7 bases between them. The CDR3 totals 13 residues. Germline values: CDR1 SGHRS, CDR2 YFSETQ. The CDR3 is CASRPSSTDTQYF. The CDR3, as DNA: TGCGCCAGCAGACCCAGTAGCACAGATACGCAGTATTTT.

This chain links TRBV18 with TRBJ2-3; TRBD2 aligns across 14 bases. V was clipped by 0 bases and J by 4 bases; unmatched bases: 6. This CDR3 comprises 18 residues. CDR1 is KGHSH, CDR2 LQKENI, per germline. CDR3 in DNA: TGTGCCAGCTCACCACCGGTGGGACTAGCGGGAGCGGCAGATACGCAGTATTTT. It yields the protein CASSPPVGLAGAADTQYF. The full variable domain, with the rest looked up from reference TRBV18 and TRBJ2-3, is NAGVMQNPRHLVRRRGQEARLRCSPMKGHSHVYWYRQLPEEGLKFMVYLQKENIIDESGMPKERFSAEFPKEGPSILRIQQVVRGDSAAYFCASSPPVGLAGAADTQYFGPGTRLTVL.

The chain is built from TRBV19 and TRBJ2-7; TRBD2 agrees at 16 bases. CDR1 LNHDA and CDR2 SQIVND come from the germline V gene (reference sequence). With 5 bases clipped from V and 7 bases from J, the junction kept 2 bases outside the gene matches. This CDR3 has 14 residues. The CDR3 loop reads CASSGTSGRGEQYF. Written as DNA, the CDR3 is TGTGCCAGTAGTGGGACTAGCGGGAGGGGAGAGCAGTACTTC.

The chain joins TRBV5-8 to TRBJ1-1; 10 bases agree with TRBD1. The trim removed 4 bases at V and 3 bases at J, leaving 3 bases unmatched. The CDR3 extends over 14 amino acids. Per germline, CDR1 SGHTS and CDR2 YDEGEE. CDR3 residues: CASSVTGGYTEAFF. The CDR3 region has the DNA TGTGCCAGCAGCGTGACAGGGGGCTACACTGAAGCTTTCTTT.

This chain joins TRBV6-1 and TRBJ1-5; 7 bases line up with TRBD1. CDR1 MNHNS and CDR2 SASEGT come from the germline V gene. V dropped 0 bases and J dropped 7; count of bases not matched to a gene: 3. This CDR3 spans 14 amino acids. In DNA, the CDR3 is TGTGCCAGCAGTGAAGCAGGGGGCGGCCAGCCCCAGCATTTT. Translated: CASSEAGGGQPQHF.

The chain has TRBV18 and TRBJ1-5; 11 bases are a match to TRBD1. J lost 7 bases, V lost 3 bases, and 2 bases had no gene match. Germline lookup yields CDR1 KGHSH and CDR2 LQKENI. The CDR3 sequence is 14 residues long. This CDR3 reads CASSPGTGGQPQHF. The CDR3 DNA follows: TGTGCCAGCTCACCGGGGACAGGGGGGCAGCCCCAGCATTTT.

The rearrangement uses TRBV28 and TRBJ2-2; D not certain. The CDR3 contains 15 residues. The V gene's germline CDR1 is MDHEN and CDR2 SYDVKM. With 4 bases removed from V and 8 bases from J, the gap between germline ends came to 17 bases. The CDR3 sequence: CASSSNVPHAGELFF. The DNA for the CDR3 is TGTGCCAGCAGTTCCAATGTCCCGCACGCGGGGGAGCTGTTTTTT.

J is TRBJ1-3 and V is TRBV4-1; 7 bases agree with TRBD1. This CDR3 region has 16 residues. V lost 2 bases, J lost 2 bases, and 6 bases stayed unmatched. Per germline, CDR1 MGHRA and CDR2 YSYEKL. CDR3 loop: CASSQSAQGPGNTIYF. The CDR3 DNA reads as TGCGCCAGCAGCCAATCAGCACAGGGGCCTGGAAACACCATATATTTT.

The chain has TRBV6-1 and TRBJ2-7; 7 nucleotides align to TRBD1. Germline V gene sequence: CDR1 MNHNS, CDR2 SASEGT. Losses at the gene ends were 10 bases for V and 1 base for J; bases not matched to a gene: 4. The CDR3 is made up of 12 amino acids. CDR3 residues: CATQGESYEQYF. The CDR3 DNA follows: TGTGCCACCCAGGGGGAATCCTACGAGCAGTACTTC.

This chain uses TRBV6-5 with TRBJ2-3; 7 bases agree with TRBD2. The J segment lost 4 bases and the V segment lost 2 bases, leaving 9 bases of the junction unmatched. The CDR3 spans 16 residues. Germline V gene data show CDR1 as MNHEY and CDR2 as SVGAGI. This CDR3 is CASSYRNGGEADTQYF. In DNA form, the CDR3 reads TGTGCCAGCAGTTACCGCAATGGGGGGGAGGCAGATACGCAGTATTTT.